The entry below describes one TCR beta chain. Its specificity is not known. This entry comes from a study of T cells in Graves' hyperthyroidism and ophthalmopathy. In the study overall: Staff took peripheral blood when the initial diagnosis was made, before any treatment began. Study-level findings and limits: Ophthalmopathy was model-predicted a median around 6.7 months pre-onset.

What was amplified from RNA transcripts were TCR beta CDR3 regions. During a first-round RT-PCR of the TCR CDR3, the HTBI primer set was used. TCRdb processed the multiplex PCR reads anew with MiXCR; each CDR3 protein has one entry. The table includes hundreds of thousands of distinct CDR3 sequences, approximately 40% detected once. Trimming stripped 2 bases from V and 4 bases from J, with 15 bases between. The CDR3 contains 17 residues. Germline assignment: CDR1 LGHNT and CDR2 FRNRAP. Hyperthyroidism had been newly diagnosed in patients aged 18 to 65, and its duration was under 2 months. Clinical symptoms, serum thyroxine and TRAb, thyroid ultrasound and orbital computed tomography were used for the diagnoses.

The sequenced sample consisted of blood. This chain joins TRBV12-5 and TRBJ2-6; D is possibly TRBD1 (6 bases). This TCR was recovered from a man in his late teens or twenties with Graves' hyperthyroidism. CDR3: CASGLSGTMKGANVLTF. CDR3 coding DNA: TGTGCTAGTGGTTTGTCCGGGACAATGAAAGGGGCCAACGTCCTGACTTTC.